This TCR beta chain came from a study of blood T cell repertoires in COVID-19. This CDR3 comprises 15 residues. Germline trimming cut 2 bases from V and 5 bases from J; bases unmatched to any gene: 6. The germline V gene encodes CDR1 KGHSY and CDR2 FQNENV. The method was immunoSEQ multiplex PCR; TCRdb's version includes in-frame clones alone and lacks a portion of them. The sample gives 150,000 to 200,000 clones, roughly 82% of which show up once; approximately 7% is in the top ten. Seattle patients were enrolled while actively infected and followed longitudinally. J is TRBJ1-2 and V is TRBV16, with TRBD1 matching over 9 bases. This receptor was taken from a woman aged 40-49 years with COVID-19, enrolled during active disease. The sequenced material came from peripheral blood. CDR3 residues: CASSQRDRERYGYTF. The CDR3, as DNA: TGTGCCAGCAGCCAAAGGGACAGGGAGAGATATGGCTACACCTTC.